The clone carrying this TCR beta chain was detected a few times. This sample is part of a study of response to subunit inactivated influenza vaccine. TCRdb re-analysed the RT-PCR reads in MiXCR, keeping a single row per CDR3 protein. The sample includes roughly 650,000 distinct CDR3 sequences, around 15% of them seen just once. Germline CDR1 reads LNHDA; CDR2 reads SQIVND (reference sequence). The CDR3 has 15 amino acids. V trimming: 4 bases; J trimming: 3 bases; junction bases outside the gene matches: 6. This chain uses TRBV19 with TRBJ1-5; TRBD1 agrees at 7 bases. The receptor was isolated from a man over 45 who received an inactivated influenza vaccine. The material sequenced was PBMCs from blood, taken less than 15 days before vaccination. CDR3: CASSRRDSLNQPQHF. As DNA, the CDR3 is TGTGCCAGTAGTAGGCGGGACAGCCTCAATCAGCCCCAGCATTTT.